Each of the 5 T cell receptor beta chains below was sequenced from the same sample in a study of blood T cell repertoires in COVID-19. Profiling relied on immunoSEQ multiplex PCR, and the TCRdb table lists in-frame clones only, not all of them. The repertoire holds around 52,000 clones, with approximately 86% as singletons. Material for sequencing was peripheral blood. These TCRs come from a woman older than 75 with COVID-19, enrolled during active disease.

This clone was detected a few times. CDR3 sequence: CASSSRRGFGGEQYF. The CDR3 DNA reads as TGTGCCAGCAGTTCTCGGAGGGGATTCGGGGGCGAGCAGTACTTC. V is TRBV6-5 and J is TRBJ2-7; tentatively, D is TRBD2 (6 bases). Trimming cost V 4 bases and J 6 bases, with 19 bases left between them. CDR1 is MNHEY, CDR2 SVGAGI, per germline. This CDR3 is built from 15 residues.

J is TRBJ1-6 and V is TRBV5-4; 7 positions match TRBD1. This CDR3 has 14 residues. Trimming took 4 bases from V and 9 from J; bases not matched to a gene: 7. CDR1 and CDR2 from the germline V gene are SGHNT and YYREEE (reference sequence). The CDR3 nucleotides read TGTGCCAGCAGCCAGGGACAGTATGGTTCACCCCTCCACTTT. Its translation is CASSQGQYGSPLHF.

This rearrangement joins TRBV6-1 to TRBJ1-4; 9 bases are a match to TRBD1. The CDR3 has 16 residues. With V trimmed by 4 bases and J by 7 bases, 10 bases remained unmatched. Germline CDR1 and CDR2: MNHNS and SASEGT. In nucleotides, the CDR3 is TGTGCCAGCAGTGCGTCAGGACAGGGGATCGGTGAAAAACTGTTTTTT. Amino acids: CASSASGQGIGEKLFF.

This clone has just a few counts. As DNA, the CDR3 is TGTGCCAGTGCGGCGGCGTCCAAGGACGAGCAGTACTTC. Protein sequence: CASAAASKDEQYF. The chain employs TRBV19 and TRBJ2-7; D is uncertain. Looked up from germline, CDR1 is LNHDA and CDR2 is SQIVND (reference sequence). CDR3 length: 13 amino acids. V was pared by 8 bases and J by 5 bases, with 16 bases between.

The CDR3 DNA follows: TGTGCCAGCTCACCGGGACAGGGTTCGGGCGGGGAGCTGTTTTTT. Translated: CASSPGQGSGGELFF. The V call is TRBV18, the J call TRBJ2-2; the match to TRBD1 covers 9 bases. J lost 7 bases, V lost 3 bases, and 6 bases had no gene match. The length of the CDR3 is 15 residues. CDR1 and CDR2 (germline): KGHSH, LQKENI.